The next 11 T cell receptor beta chains were all read from a single sample in a study of blood T cells in healthy people across ages. Using a J-beta primer mix together with a sample-barcoded 5' primer, a second PCR was run for about 6 to 11 cycles. MiXCR, run by TCRdb on the 5' RACE reads, gives a single entry per CDR3 protein. The sample lists 780,000 or so distinct CDR3 sequences; roughly 50% were seen once. The sequencing input was blood. The receptors derive from a man aged 35-49 years in good health.

The chain uses TRBV2 and TRBJ2-2; D is unresolved. CDR3 length: 13 residues. Trimming took 7 bases from V and 5 from J, leaving 11 bases between them. Looked up from germline, CDR1 is SNHLY and CDR2 is FYNNEI. CDR3 coding DNA: TGTGCCAGCACTTGGTCCAGAACCGGGGAGCTGTTTTTT. Residues: CASTWSRTGELFF. The full variable domain, in which reference TRBV2 and TRBJ2-2 provide the parts outside the CDR3, is EPEVTQTPSHQVTQMGQEVILRCVPISNHLYFYWYRQILGQKVEFLVSFYNNEISEKSEIFDDQFSVERPDGSNFTLKIRSTKLEDSAMYFCASTWSRTGELFFGEGSRLTVL.

J is TRBJ2-1 and V is TRBV6-5; 16 nucleotides line up with TRBD2. The J segment lost 5 bases and the V segment lost 4 bases, leaving 8 bases of the junction unmatched. Germline V gives CDR1 MNHEY, CDR2 SVGAGI. This CDR3 contains 18 residues. CDR3 coding DNA: TGTGCCAGCAGTTTGGGACTAGCGGGAGGGCCTACCCACAATGAGCAGTTCTTC. The encoded protein is CASSLGLAGGPTHNEQFF.

This clonotype has a handful of counts. V and J are TRBV3-1 and TRBJ1-1; D gene uncertain. CDR1 and CDR2 from the germline V gene are LGHDT and YNNKEL (reference sequence). CDR3 length: 13 residues. The V gene lost 0 bases and the J gene lost 3 bases, with 5 bases spanning the gap. CDR3 DNA sequence: TGTGCCAGCAGCCAAGATGGGTACACTGAAGCTTTCTTT. Its translation: CASSQDGYTEAFF.

This clonotype turned up a few times. The chain uses TRBV10-2 and TRBJ2-7; no firm D call. V lost 4 bases, J lost 3 bases, and 19 bases lay in between. The CDR3 is made up of 16 amino acids. Germline V gene data show CDR1 as WSHSY and CDR2 as SAAADI. CDR3 protein: CASSGMNSLDFYEQYF. Written as DNA, the CDR3 is TGCGCCAGCAGTGGTATGAACTCCCTAGACTTCTACGAGCAGTACTTC.

The chain couples TRBV27 to TRBJ2-3; D is perhaps TRBD2 (6 bases). V lost 2 bases and J 2 bases, leaving 11 bases between the germline ends. This CDR3 has 15 amino acids. Germline V lookup: CDR1 MNHEY, CDR2 SMNVEV (reference sequence). The CDR3 nucleotides are TGTGCCAGCAGTTTAGGGTGGACTAACACAGATACGCAGTATTTT. This codes for CASSLGWTNTDTQYF.

J is TRBJ1-2 and V is TRBV28; 8 nucleotides match TRBD1. Trimming at V came to 5 bases and at J to 5 bases, leaving 13 bases not matched to a gene. The CDR3 extends over 16 amino acids. Germline CDR1 reads MDHEN; CDR2 reads SYDVKM. The CDR3 sequence: CASSPALDREVYGYTF. CDR3 bases: TGTGCCAGCAGTCCTGCCCTGGACAGGGAGGTGTATGGCTACACCTTC.

V is TRBV4-2 and J is TRBJ1-1, with 8 bases matching TRBD1. The CDR3 is made up of 15 amino acids. Unmatched junction bases numbered 4, after V lost 0 bases and J lost 4 bases. The V gene's germline CDR1 is LGHNA and CDR2 YNFKEQ. CDR3 sequence (DNA): TGTGCCAGCAGCCAAGAGCAGGGGGCGGGCACTGAAGCTTTCTTT. As protein: CASSQEQGAGTEAFF.

V is TRBV20-1 and J is TRBJ2-1, with 7 bases matching TRBD1. Trimming removed 6 bases from V and 15 bases from J; junction bases left unmatched: 5. The CDR3 runs to 9 residues. Per the germline V gene, CDR1 is DFQATT and CDR2 is SNEGSKA (reference sequence). CDR3 in amino acids: CSAPGQLFF. CDR3 coding DNA: TGCAGTGCGCCGGGACAGCTGTTCTTC.

This clonotype occurred a few times. The chain is built from TRBV5-6 and TRBJ2-5; 8 bases are shared with TRBD2. This CDR3 is built from 15 residues. The V gene's germline CDR1 is SGHDT and CDR2 YYEEEE. The ends lost 4 bases at V and 9 bases at J; junction bases unmatched: 14. The CDR3 bases are TGTGCCAGCAGCCCGATAGATCGGGGGGGTTTGGCCCAGTACTTC. This gives the protein CASSPIDRGGLAQYF.

This clonotype occurred a few times. This chain joins TRBV27 and TRBJ2-3; no reliable D call. CDR1 and CDR2 (germline): MNHEY, SMNVEV (reference sequence). Trimming shortened V by 10 bases and J by 2 bases, and 10 bases separated the two germline ends. The CDR3 length is 12 residues. The DNA of the CDR3 is TGTGCCATTCGGACCTCCACAGATACGCAGTATTTT. Its translation: CAIRTSTDTQYF.

As for this clonotype: An end of the junction differs from the germline gene, which may be a read error. This chain connects TRBV5-1 to TRBJ2-5, with 8 bases that match TRBD1. The CDR3 runs 14 residues. Per germline, CDR1 SGHRS and CDR2 YFSETQ. The CDR3: CASSSQQGVETRYF. The CDR3 DNA follows: TGCGCCAGCAGCTCGCAACAGGGGGTGGAGACCCGGTACTTC.